The present entry profiles one T cell receptor beta chain with its context. Other DNA sequences of this sample code for an identical CDR3. The CDR3 totals 13 residues. Per germline, CDR1 KGHSH and CDR2 LQKENI. V was clipped by 2 bases and J by 3 bases; unmatched bases: 0. The data belong to a study of blood T cell repertoires in COVID-19. Across the study: Researchers got acute and convalescent COVID-19 samples from the United States, Italy and Spain.

Original methodology: Reference gene primers were amplified, and this amplification served to estimate nucleated cell counts. Using immunoSEQ multiplex PCR, the repertoire was profiled, and TCRdb retains in-frame clones only, with some absent. Clonal size and the V and J genes are those of that table, whereas D and trimming came from the DNA. The repertoire has 300,000 to 350,000 clones, approximately 85% of them found once; the top ten carry roughly 2%. Participants were aged roughly 18 to 90 years, lived in around 25 US areas, and enrolled virtually. What the recovered Cohort 3 donors had was two negative PCRs, clearance, or symptom resolution.

Sequenced input: PBMCs or T cells enriched from blood (not recorded which). The receptor's source is a man aged 25 to 40 who had recovered from COVID-19. This sequence joins TRBV18 and TRBJ1-2; 7 nucleotides align to TRBD1. The CDR3 region is CASSPDRDYGYTF. In DNA form, the CDR3 reads TGTGCCAGCTCACCAGACAGGGACTATGGCTACACCTTC.